These T cell receptor beta chains were read from a single sample in a study of T cell repertoires in cytomegalovirus infection. Their antigens are not known. TCRdb ran MiXCR on the reads and lists one entry per CDR3 protein. This table has fewer than 950,000 distinct CDR3 sequences, around a third appearing once. This sample comprised cultured CD8+ T cells from PBMCs, obtained from culture after CMV antigen stimulation. The origin of the receptors is a human donor in good health (CMV status not recorded). Some clones in this sample may be carry-over from other donors' samples. Both conserved end residues are part of each CDR3. A D gene is named only where the DNA matches it firmly. A row's size may be missing; if present it is once, few, many or a size class.

d_call | j_call | clone_size | v_call | cdr3_nt | cdr3_aa
- | TRBJ1-2 | - | TRBV7-4 | TGTGCCAGCAGCTTAGTTGAACAGAGATGGGGCTACACCTTC | CASSLVEQRWGYTF
- | TRBJ2-1 | - | TRBV7-9 | TGTGCCAGCAGGAGAGCCTACAATGAGCAGTTCTTC | CASRRAYNEQFF
- | TRBJ1-4 | - | TRBV7-6 | TGTGCCAGCAGCAGCAGACGCGGGATCGACGGAAAACTGTTTTTT | CASSSRRGIDGKLFF
TRBD1 | TRBJ1-2 | - | TRBV9 | TGTGCCAGCAGCGTAGATGGGACAGGGGTCTATGGCTACACCTTC | CASSVDGTGVYGYTF
- | TRBJ2-1 | - | TRBV12-3/TRBV12-4 | TGTGCCAGCAGTGCTCAAGGTATCTACAATGAGCAGTTCTTC | CASSAQGIYNEQFF
- | TRBJ1-1 | - | TRBV6-5 | TGTGCCAGCAGTTCTTACACCGGAGCGAACACTGAAGCTTTCTTT | CASSSYTGANTEAFF
TRBD2 | TRBJ2-3 | few | TRBV12-5 | TGTGCTAGTGGTTTTTCGCTAGCGGGGGAGAACACAGATACGCAGTATTTT | CASGFSLAGENTDTQYF
- | TRBJ2-1 | - | TRBV7-2 | TGTGCCAGCAGCTTACATTCGGGTAAATACAATGAGCAGTTCTTC | CASSLHSGKYNEQFF
- | TRBJ2-3 | - | TRBV10-1 | TGCGCCAGCAGTCTGGACATCAGCACAGATACGCAGTATTTT | CASSLDISTDTQYF
- | TRBJ2-1 | - | TRBV7-9 | TGTGCCAGCAGCCCAGGGGCTAGCGGAGGCAATGAGCAGTTCTTC | CASSPGASGGNEQFF
- | TRBJ2-3 | - | TRBV5-6 | TGTGCCAGCAGCTCTGAGCACCGGCAACCTAGCACAGATACGCAGTATTTT | CASSSEHRQPSTDTQYF
- | TRBJ1-4 | many | TRBV7-6 | TGTGCCAGCAGCTCCGGGTTTATAACTAATGAAAAACTGTTTTTT | CASSSGFITNEKLFF
- | TRBJ1-4 | - | TRBV6-6 | TGTGCCAGCAGTGACGGGACCGGGGCTAATGAAAAACTGTTTTTT | CASSDGTGANEKLFF
- | TRBJ2-3 | - | TRBV7-2 | TGTGCCAGCAGCTTAGGCCAGATGCCAGATACGCAGTATTTT | CASSLGQMPDTQYF
- | TRBJ2-1 | - | TRBV7-8 | TGTGCCAGCAGCTCTAAGGAGTACAATGAGCAGTTCTTC | CASSSKEYNEQFF
- | TRBJ1-2 | - | TRBV27 | TGTGCCAGCAGTTTAGGGCCAACAGGAGGCCGGGGAGGCTACACCTTC | CASSLGPTGGRGGYTF
TRBD2 | TRBJ2-3 | - | TRBV27 | TGTGCCAGCAGTTTAGCGGGGGGGCCATATACGCAGTATTTT | CASSLAGGPYTQYF
- | TRBJ2-1 | - | TRBV7-9 | TGTGCCAGCAACTTAAATTGGGGGTCCCCCAATGAGCAGTTCTTC | CASNLNWGSPNEQFF
TRBD1 | TRBJ1-2 | - | TRBV5-6 | TGTGCCAGCACCACCCCGGTAGGGACAGACTATGGCTACACCTTC | CASTTPVGTDYGYTF
- | TRBJ1-1 | once | TRBV2 | TGTGCCACCCCCCCCGGGTCGAACACTGAAGCTTTCTTT | CATPPGSNTEAFF
- | TRBJ1-1 | few | TRBV6-5 | TGTGCCAGCACCTACGGGGGACTTGACACTGAAGCTTTCTTT | CASTYGGLDTEAFF
TRBD1 | TRBJ1-1 | - | TRBV19 | TGTGCCAGTAGTCTCTTCTGGGACAGCAACACTGAAGCTTTCTTT | CASSLFWDSNTEAFF
- | TRBJ1-5 | many | TRBV7-6 | TGTGCCAGCAGCCTGGGGCGGGGTAATCAGCCCCAGCATTTT | CASSLGRGNQPQHF
- | TRBJ1-2 | few | TRBV15 | TGTGCCACCAGCATTGTAGCATTGAATCTCCGGGACCCGAGATTTAACTATGGCTACACCTTC | CATSIVALNLRDPRFNYGYTF
TRBD2 | TRBJ2-3 | many | TRBV7-9 | TGTGCCAGCAGCGTAAGACTAGCGTATAGCACAGATACGCAGTATTTT | CASSVRLAYSTDTQYF
- | TRBJ2-2 | few | TRBV20-1 | TGCAGTGCTAGTCTCTCAGGGAGGCACACCGGGGAGCTGTTTTTT | CSASLSGRHTGELFF
TRBD1 | TRBJ1-3 | - | TRBV28 | TGTGCCAGCAGTTGGGGGGACAGCCTCTCTGGAAACACCATATATTTT | CASSWGDSLSGNTIYF
- | TRBJ2-3 | many | TRBV7-9 | TGTGCCAGCAGCCCTCCCCTTGCAGATACGCAGTATTTT | CASSPPLADTQYF
TRBD1 | TRBJ2-4 | - | TRBV6-1 | TGTGCCAGCAGCGAGCCCGTTACAGGGGGCTATCGTCAGTACTTC | CASSEPVTGGYRQYF
- | TRBJ2-7 | few | TRBV27 | TGTGCCAGCAGCCTAATCGTCGGGGGGCGCGCCGAGCAGTACTTC | CASSLIVGGRAEQYF
- | TRBJ2-7 | few | TRBV7-6 | TGTGCCAGCAGCTTAGGGGACACCCAGCCCCGCCACGAGCAGTACTTC | CASSLGDTQPRHEQYF
- | TRBJ1-1 | - | TRBV7-6 | TGTGCCAGCAGCCTGAGTGCGGACACTGAAGCTTTCTTT | CASSLSADTEAFF
- | TRBJ2-2 | - | TRBV12-3/TRBV12-4 | TGTGCCAGCAGTTTAAGTAGTTTAGACCGCCGTGGGTACACCGGGGAGCTGTTTTTT | CASSLSSLDRRGYTGELFF
- | TRBJ1-2 | few | TRBV2 | TGTGCCAGAGGACAGTGGAATGGCTACACCTTC | CARGQWNGYTF
- | TRBJ2-5 | - | TRBV9 | TGTGCCAGCAGCGTAGGCCGCGAGAGACACCAAGAGACCCAGTACTTC | CASSVGRERHQETQYF
- | TRBJ1-3 | - | TRBV6-1 | TGTGCCAGCAGTGAAGCCCGAAACTCTGGAAACACCATATATTTT | CASSEARNSGNTIYF
- | TRBJ1-1 | - | TRBV7-6 | TGTGCCAGCAGCTATAAACAGGGGAACACTGAAGCTTTCTTT | CASSYKQGNTEAFF
TRBD2 | TRBJ2-1 | - | TRBV2 | TGTGCCAGCAGTTCCGGGACTAGCGGGGAGGGCCCTTTTATCCATGAGCAGTTCTTC | CASSSGTSGEGPFIHEQFF
TRBD1 | TRBJ2-6 | - | TRBV6-5 | TGTGCCAGCAGTTATTCCGGGACAGGGCTGAGGGCCAACGTCCTGACTTTC | CASSYSGTGLRANVLTF
- | TRBJ1-5 | - | TRBV6-2/TRBV6-3 | TGTGCCACCGGGACTCCTGGGGAGCCCCAGCATTTT | CATGTPGEPQHF
- | TRBJ2-5 | - | TRBV4-1 | TGCGCCAGCAGCCCAACTACCTCGCATCCCCAAGAGACCCAGTACTTC | CASSPTTSHPQETQYF
- | TRBJ2-1 | - | TRBV2 | TGTGCCAGCAGTGCCACGCTAGGGGACTTCCAGGGATATGAGCAGTTCTTC | CASSATLGDFQGYEQFF
- | TRBJ2-5 | few | TRBV6-5 | TGTGCCAGCAGTTACGGGCAGGGGGAGGGAGAGACCCAGTACTTC | CASSYGQGEGETQYF
TRBD1 | TRBJ2-1 | - | TRBV6-1 | TGTGCCAGCACCCATGACAGGGTTATCTTCGCAAGCTCCTACAATGAGCAGTTCTTC | CASTHDRVIFASSYNEQFF
- | TRBJ1-5 | - | TRBV4-3 | TGCGCCAGCAGCCAAGAATCCGGGATTTACGGTCAGCCCCAGCATTTT | CASSQESGIYGQPQHF
- | TRBJ2-1 | - | TRBV6-2/TRBV6-3 | TGTGCCAGCAGTGACCAGCGGGCCCCCGTCAATGAGCAGTTCTTC | CASSDQRAPVNEQFF
TRBD1 | TRBJ2-1 | - | TRBV27 | TGTGCCAGCAGTCCCCTCCCGGGACAGGGGTATGAGCAGTTCTTC | CASSPLPGQGYEQFF